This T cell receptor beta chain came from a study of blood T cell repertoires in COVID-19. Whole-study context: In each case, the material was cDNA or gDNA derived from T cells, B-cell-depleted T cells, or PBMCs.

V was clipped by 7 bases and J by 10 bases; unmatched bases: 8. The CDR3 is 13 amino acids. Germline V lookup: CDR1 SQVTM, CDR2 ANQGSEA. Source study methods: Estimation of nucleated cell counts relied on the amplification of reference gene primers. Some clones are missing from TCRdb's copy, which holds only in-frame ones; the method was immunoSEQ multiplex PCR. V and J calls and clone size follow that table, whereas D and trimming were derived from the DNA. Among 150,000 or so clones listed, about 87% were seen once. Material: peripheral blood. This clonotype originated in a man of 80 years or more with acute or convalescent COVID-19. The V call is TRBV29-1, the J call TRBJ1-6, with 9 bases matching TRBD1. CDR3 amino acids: CSARTGDLSPLHF. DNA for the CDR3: TGCAGCGCCCGGACAGGGGATCTCTCACCCCTCCACTTT.